This T cell receptor (beta chain) was sequenced in a study of T cell responses to AZD1222 COVID-19 vaccine. The germline V gene has CDR1 LNHDA and CDR2 SQIVND (reference sequence). CDR3 length: 16 amino acids. V dropped 5 bases and J dropped 8; count of bases not matched to a gene: 12. The repertoire was sequenced with immunoSEQ multiplex PCR; TCRdb's copy has only in-frame clones and lacks some. The sample lists roughly 140,000 clones, almost 90% occurring once. The chain carries TRBV19 and TRBJ1-4; 9 bases fit TRBD1. The sample was peripheral blood, taken 28 days after the second AZD1222 dose. The receptor was isolated from an adult who received the AZD1222 COVID-19 vaccine. The CDR3 region is CASSFQTGTGTEKLFF. The CDR3 DNA reads TGTGCCAGTAGTTTCCAAACCGGGACAGGGACCGAAAAACTGTTTTTT.